This paragraph reports one T cell receptor beta chain. These data are taken from a study of blood T cell repertoires in COVID-19. For the study at large: Collection of acute and convalescent COVID-19 samples took place in the United States, Italy and Spain.

Trimming stripped 2 bases from V and 5 bases from J, with 11 bases between. The CDR3 contains 13 residues. Germline CDR1 reads SGHDT; CDR2 reads YYEEEE. Authors' methods: Estimated nucleated cell counts came from reference gene primer amplification. Assay: immunoSEQ multiplex PCR; the TCRdb copy retains only in-frame clones and omits some. Clone size and V and J calls were adopted from that table, with D and trimming inferred from the DNA. Of a few hundred thousand clones in the sample, 70% to 90% were seen once. Sequenced: peripheral blood. The V gene is TRBV5-6, the J gene TRBJ2-7; D may be TRBD1 (6 bases). The TCR originated in a young man with active or convalescent COVID-19. In nucleotides, the CDR3 is TGTGCCAGCAGCTTAAGGGGGATGGACGAGCAGTACTTC. It codes for CASSLRGMDEQYF.